This entry lists 5 T cell receptor beta chains sequenced from one sample in a study of shared clonotypes between healthy human individuals. Some clones are missing from TCRdb's copy, which holds only in-frame ones; the method was immunoSEQ multiplex PCR. The table includes some 1,100,000 clones, approximately 78% detected once. Source material: memory CD4+ T cells from PBMCs. Noted subset: CD45RA-negative fraction. Receptors originate from a man between 18 and 29 years old in good health. Some clones in this sample may be carry-over from other donors' samples.

The chain carries TRBV5-4 and TRBJ2-3; the match to TRBD2 covers 7 bases. Trimming removed 4 bases from V and 1 base from J; junction bases left unmatched: 3. Germline CDR1 is SGHNT and CDR2 is YYREEE (reference sequence). This CDR3 spans 14 amino acids. For the CDR3, the DNA is TGTGCCAGCAGCATCCGGGAGGGCACAGATACGCAGTATTTT. Translation gives CASSIREGTDTQYF.

This chain uses TRBV6-5 with TRBJ2-2; D unresolved. The V gene's germline CDR1 is MNHEY and CDR2 SVGAGI. This CDR3 comprises 14 residues. V lost 5 bases to trimming and J lost 7 bases, with 14 bases between them. Here the CDR3 reads CASSPLTPGGELFF. CDR3 nucleotides: TGTGCCAGCAGTCCCCTGACCCCAGGCGGGGAGCTGTTTTTT.

This clone has only a few counts. The CDR3 reads CSAQTGHAFF. DNA of the CDR3: TGCAGTGCGCAGACAGGGCATGCTTTCTTT. V gene TRBV20-1 combines with J gene TRBJ1-1; TRBD1 matches 7 bases. This CDR3 is 10 amino acids long. Germline V CDR1 and CDR2: DFQATT, SNEGSKA (reference sequence). V shed 6 bases, J shed 11 bases, and the junction held 6 bases outside the gene matches.

Concerning this clone: Compared with germline, one end of the junction differs, possibly owing to a read error. The V and J genes are TRBV6-5 and TRBJ2-4; 11 positions agree with TRBD1. Germline V CDR1 and CDR2: MNHEY, SVGAGI. CDR3 size: 14 residues. Here the CDR3 reads CASSLSRDRGAPVF. The DNA for the CDR3 is TGTGCCAGCAGTTTGAGCCGGGACAGGGGGGCCCCAGTCTTC.

The J gene is TRBJ1-5, the V gene TRBV6-1; D gene unclear. The V gene's germline CDR1 is MNHNS and CDR2 SASEGT. The V gene lost 2 bases and the J gene lost 9 bases, with 23 bases spanning the gap. This CDR3 is built from 17 residues. The CDR3 here is CASSESGGNPDPWPQHF. CDR3 DNA sequence: TGTGCCAGCAGTGAATCGGGCGGTAACCCGGACCCTTGGCCCCAGCATTTT.